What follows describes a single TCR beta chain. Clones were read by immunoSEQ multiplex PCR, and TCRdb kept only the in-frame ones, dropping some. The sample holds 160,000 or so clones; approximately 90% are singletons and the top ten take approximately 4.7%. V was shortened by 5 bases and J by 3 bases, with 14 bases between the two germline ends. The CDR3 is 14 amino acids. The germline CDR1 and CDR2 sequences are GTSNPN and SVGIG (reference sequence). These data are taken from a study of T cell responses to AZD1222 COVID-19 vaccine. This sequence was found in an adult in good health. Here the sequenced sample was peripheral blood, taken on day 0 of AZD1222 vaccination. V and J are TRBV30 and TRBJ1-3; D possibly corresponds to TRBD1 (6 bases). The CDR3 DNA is TGTGCCTGGGTGGGACAAATGTATGGAAACACCATATATTTT. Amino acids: CAWVGQMYGNTIYF.